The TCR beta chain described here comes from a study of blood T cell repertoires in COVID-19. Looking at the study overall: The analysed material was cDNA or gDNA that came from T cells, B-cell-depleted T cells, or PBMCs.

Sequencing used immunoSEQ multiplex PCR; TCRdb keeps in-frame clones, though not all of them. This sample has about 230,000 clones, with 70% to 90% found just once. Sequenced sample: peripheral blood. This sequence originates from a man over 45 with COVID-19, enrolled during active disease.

The CDR3, as DNA: TGCAGTGCTAGTCCAGAGGGCCATACCTACGAGCAGTACTTC. Translation gives CSASPEGHTYEQYF. The rearrangement links TRBV20-1 to TRBJ2-7, with D possibly matching TRBD2 (5 bases). The CDR3 extends over 14 amino acids. The V end was cut by 3 bases, the J end by 2 bases, with 14 bases between. Germline-derived CDR1 and CDR2 are DFQATT and SNEGSKA (reference sequence).